This record concerns one T cell receptor beta chain sequence. What it recognizes is unknown. TCRdb processed the 5' RACE reads anew with MiXCR; each CDR3 protein has one entry. Counted here are approximately 250,000 distinct CDR3 sequences, roughly 32% occurring once; the ten biggest clones make up around 4.4%. Germline lookup yields CDR1 SQVTM and CDR2 ANQGSEA. Trimming stripped 0 bases from V and 5 bases from J, with 17 bases between. CDR3 size: 16 residues. The source of the sample is a study of CD8 T cells in ankylosing spondylitis. General study results and limits: According to the report, clones linked to the disease were significantly enriched in matched synovial fluid samples taken from ankylosing spondylitis patients. Typical of ankylosing spondylitis blood, it appeared, was a TCR beta motif of fewer than 10 highly homologous variants. Earlier reports found some motif variants in synovial fluid and blood in reactive arthritis.

Source material: blood, either unsorted or a sorted T cell fraction (not recorded which). This chain joins TRBV29-1 and TRBJ2-1, with D maybe TRBD1 (6 bases). The origin of this receptor is a male donor with ankylosing spondylitis or in good health (not recorded which). This CDR3 is CSVEEVQGFGNNEQFF. The CDR3 region has the DNA TGCAGCGTTGAAGAGGTACAGGGTTTCGGGAACAATGAGCAGTTCTTC.